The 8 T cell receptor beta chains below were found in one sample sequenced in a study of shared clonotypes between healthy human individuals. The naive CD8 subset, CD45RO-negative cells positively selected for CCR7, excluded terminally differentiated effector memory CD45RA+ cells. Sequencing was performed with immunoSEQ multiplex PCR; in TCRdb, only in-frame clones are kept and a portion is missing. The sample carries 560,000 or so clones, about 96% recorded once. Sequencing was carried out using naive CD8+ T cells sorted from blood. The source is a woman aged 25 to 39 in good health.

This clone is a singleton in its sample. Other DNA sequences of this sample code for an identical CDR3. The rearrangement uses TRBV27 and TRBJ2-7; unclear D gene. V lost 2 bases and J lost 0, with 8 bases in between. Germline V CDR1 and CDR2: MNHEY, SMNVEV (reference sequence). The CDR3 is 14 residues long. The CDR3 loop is CASSLGRSSYEQYF. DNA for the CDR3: TGTGCCAGCAGTTTAGGACGGAGCTCCTACGAGCAGTACTTC.

The chain's CDR3 is CASSPSLLAVKSTDTQYF. In DNA form, the CDR3 reads TGTGCCAGCAGTCCTAGTCTACTAGCGGTAAAAAGCACAGATACGCAGTATTTT. This rearrangement joins TRBV27 to TRBJ2-3; 8 bases are a match to TRBD2. Germline lookup yields CDR1 MNHEY and CDR2 SMNVEV (reference sequence). There are 18 residues in the CDR3. The V and J ends lost 5 bases and 0 bases, in that order; junction bases with no gene match: 13.

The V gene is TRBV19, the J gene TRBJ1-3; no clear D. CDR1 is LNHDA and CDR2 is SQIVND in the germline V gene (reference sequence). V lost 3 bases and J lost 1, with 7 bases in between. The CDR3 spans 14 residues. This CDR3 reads CASSILDSGNTIYF. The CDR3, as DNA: TGTGCCAGTAGTATTCTGGATTCTGGAAACACCATATATTTT.

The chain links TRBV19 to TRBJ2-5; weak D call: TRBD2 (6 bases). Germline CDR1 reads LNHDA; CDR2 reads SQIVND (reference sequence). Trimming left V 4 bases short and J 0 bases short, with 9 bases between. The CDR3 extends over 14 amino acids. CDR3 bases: TGTGCCAGTAGTACCGCGGGGTACCAAGAGACCCAGTACTTC. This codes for CASSTAGYQETQYF. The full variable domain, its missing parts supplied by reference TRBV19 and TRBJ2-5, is DGGITQSPKYLFRKEGQNVTLSCEQNLNHDAMYWYRQDPGQGLRLIYYSQIVNDFQKGDIAEGYSVSREKKESFPLTVTSAQKNPTAFYLCASSTAGYQETQYFGPGTRLLVL.

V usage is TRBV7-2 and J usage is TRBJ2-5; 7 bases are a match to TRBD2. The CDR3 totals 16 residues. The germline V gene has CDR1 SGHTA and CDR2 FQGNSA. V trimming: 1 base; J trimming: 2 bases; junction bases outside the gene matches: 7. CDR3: CASSLVSASGQETQYF. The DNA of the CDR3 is TGTGCCAGCAGCTTAGTTTCGGCTAGCGGACAAGAGACCCAGTACTTC.

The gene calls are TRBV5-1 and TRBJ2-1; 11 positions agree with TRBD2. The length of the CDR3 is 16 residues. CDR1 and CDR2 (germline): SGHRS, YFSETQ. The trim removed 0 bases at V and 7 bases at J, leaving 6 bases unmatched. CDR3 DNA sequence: TGCGCCAGCAGCTTGGGACTAGCGGGAAGTTGGAATGAGCAGTTCTTC. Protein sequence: CASSLGLAGSWNEQFF. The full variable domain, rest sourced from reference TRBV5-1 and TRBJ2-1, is KAGVTQTPRYLIKTRGQQVTLSCSPISGHRSVSWYQQTPGQGLQFLFEYFSETQRNKGNFPGRFSGRQFSNSRSEMNVSTLELGDSALYLCASSLGLAGSWNEQFFGPGTRLTVL.

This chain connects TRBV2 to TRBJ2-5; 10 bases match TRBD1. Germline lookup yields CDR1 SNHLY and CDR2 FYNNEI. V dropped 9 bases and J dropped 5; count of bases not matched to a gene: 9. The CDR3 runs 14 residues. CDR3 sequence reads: CARAGTGVLETQYF. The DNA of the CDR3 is TGTGCCAGGGCAGGGACAGGGGTTTTGGAGACCCAGTACTTC.

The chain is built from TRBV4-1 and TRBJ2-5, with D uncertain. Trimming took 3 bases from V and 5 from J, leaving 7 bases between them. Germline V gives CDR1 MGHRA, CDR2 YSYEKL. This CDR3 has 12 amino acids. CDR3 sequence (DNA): TGCGCCAGCAGCCAGACAATGGAGACCCAGTACTTC. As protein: CASSQTMETQYF.